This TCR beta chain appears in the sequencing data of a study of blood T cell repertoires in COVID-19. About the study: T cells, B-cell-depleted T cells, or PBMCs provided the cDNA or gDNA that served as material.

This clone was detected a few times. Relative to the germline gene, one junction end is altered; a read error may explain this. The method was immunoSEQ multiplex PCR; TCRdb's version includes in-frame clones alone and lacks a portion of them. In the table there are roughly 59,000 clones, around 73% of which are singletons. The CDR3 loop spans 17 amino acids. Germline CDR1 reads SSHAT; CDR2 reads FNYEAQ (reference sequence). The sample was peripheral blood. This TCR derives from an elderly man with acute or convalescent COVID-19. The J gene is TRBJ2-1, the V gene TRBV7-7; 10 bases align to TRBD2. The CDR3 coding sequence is TGTGCTAGCAGCTTAGGGAGCGGGAGGGGCTCCTACAATGAGCAGTTCTTC. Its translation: CASSLGSGRGSYNEQFF.